These 3 T cell receptor beta chains share one sample of origin, sequenced in a study of OX40 agonist ivuxolimab in advanced cancers. Generated by immunoSEQ multiplex PCR, the TCRdb table keeps only in-frame clones and is missing some. The table includes 75,000 to 100,000 clones, less than 85% detected once. This specimen consisted of CD4+ or CD8+ T cells sorted from blood, obtained in a trial of the OX40 agonist ivuxolimab. Receptors originate from an adult with an advanced solid tumor such as melanoma, head and neck, liver or kidney cancer.

CDR3 in amino acids: CASSLGGTANTEAFF. Here the CDR3 DNA reads TGTGCCAGCAGCTTAGGAGGGACGGCGAACACTGAAGCTTTCTTT. The chain uses TRBV7-8 and TRBJ1-1; D perhaps matches TRBD1 (5 bases). This CDR3 spans 15 amino acids. Trimming stripped 1 base from V and 1 base from J, with 10 bases between. Germline V CDR1 and CDR2: SGHVS, FQNEAQ.

The V gene is TRBV4-2, the J gene TRBJ2-7, with 11 bases lining up with TRBD2. This CDR3 has 17 residues. V gave up 0 bases and J gave up 2 bases; unmatched junction bases: 6. The V gene's germline CDR1 is LGHNA and CDR2 YNFKEQ. CDR3 DNA sequence: TGTGCCAGCAGCCAAGAGGGCGGGGGACTAGCGGCCTACGAGCAGTACTTC. Protein product: CASSQEGGGLAAYEQYF.

The chain links TRBV12-5 to TRBJ2-3; D uncertain. This CDR3 comprises 12 residues. Germline CDR1 and CDR2: LGHNT and FRNRAP. The germline V and J ends were trimmed by 5 bases and 5 bases, with 8 bases remaining between them. Written as DNA, the CDR3 is TGTGCTAGTGGTACCGGCGTAGATACGCAGTATTTT. Translated: CASGTGVDTQYF.